The 27 T cell receptor beta chains reported below all come from one sample, sequenced in a study of CD4 T cells in relation to SARS-CoV-2 and coronaviruses (dated by TCRdb to the early 2020s). Library creation used the immunoSEQ multiplex PCR assay. TCRdb carries this immuneACCESS record with in-frame sequences only. Its versions omit some clonotypes, under half of them owing to an unresolved V gene in the studies checked, with the rest unexplained. Here the sample has tens of thousands of clones; roughly 76% occur a single time. Around 3.3% of the sample is held by the ten biggest clonotypes. Their antigen targets remain unknown. The sample consisted of memory CD4+ T cells from PBMCs, cultured in vitro. The cell subset or site label, as the study defines it: memory (non-naive) CD4+ T cells. The origin of the receptors is an adult with COVID-19.

The rearrangement links TRBV4-1 to TRBJ1-1; the D gene is possibly TRBD1 (5 bases). CDR3 length: 15 residues. Germline V gene lookup returns CDR1 MGHRA and CDR2 YSYEKL. V was trimmed by 0 bases and J by 1 base, leaving 9 bases between them. The CDR3 DNA reads TGCGCCAGCAGCCAAGAACCAGGGCGGAACACTGAAGCTTTCTTT. It codes for CASSQEPGRNTEAFF.

This chain connects TRBV30 to TRBJ1-1; maybe TRBD1 (5 bases). Germline CDR1 reads GTSNPN; CDR2 reads SVGIG (reference sequence). The germline V and J ends were trimmed by 5 bases and 4 bases, with 14 bases remaining between them. There are 13 residues in the CDR3. This chain's CDR3 is CAWQGVVGTEAFF. Here the CDR3 DNA reads TGTGCCTGGCAAGGGGTGGTAGGCACTGAAGCTTTCTTT.

The chain uses TRBV18 and TRBJ2-5; no definite D call. Germline V gene data show CDR1 as KGHSH and CDR2 as LQKENI. V gave up 4 bases and J gave up 1 base, with 7 bases separating them. The length of the CDR3 is 13 residues. The CDR3 reads CASSLTVQETQYF. The CDR3 region has the DNA TGTGCCAGCTCACTCACAGTCCAAGAGACCCAGTACTTC.

The genes are TRBV18 and TRBJ2-3; D remains unclear. CDR1 and CDR2 from the germline V gene are KGHSH and LQKENI. Between the trimmed V and J ends, which lost 1 base and 5 bases, there was a span of 7 bases. The CDR3 is 13 residues long. CDR3: CASSPLRGDTQYF. The CDR3 coding sequence is TGTGCCAGCTCACCACTTCGAGGAGATACGCAGTATTTT.

This chain uses TRBV29-1 with TRBJ1-4; D is undetermined. V was pared by 4 bases and J by 4 bases, with 19 bases between. Germline loops: CDR1 SQVTM, CDR2 ANQGSEA. This CDR3 region has 16 residues. CDR3 bases: TGCAGCGTTGTCCCACAGAGGACGGGGATTAATGAAAAACTGTTTTTT. Protein: CSVVPQRTGINEKLFF.

This clone has a single count. J is TRBJ2-1 and V is TRBV14; 8 nucleotides agree with TRBD1. Per the germline V gene, CDR1 is SGHDN and CDR2 is FVKESK. V lost 1 base to trimming and J lost 6 bases; unmatched junction nucleotides: 5. There are 15 residues in the CDR3. The CDR3 DNA follows: TGTGCCAGCAGCCAAGTGCAGGGGGCTTTCAATGAGCAGTTCTTC. Amino acids: CASSQVQGAFNEQFF.

The CDR3 DNA reads TGTGCCACCGAGGAGCTAAACAATGAGCAGTTCTTC. Encoded protein: CATEELNNEQFF. The rearrangement uses TRBV12-3 or TRBV12-4 and TRBJ2-1; D is undetermined. Trimming pared 10 bases from V and 5 bases from J, leaving 12 bases between. The length of the CDR3 is 12 residues.

In its sample, this clone was seen a few times. V usage is TRBV5-1 and J usage is TRBJ2-3, with D tentatively TRBD2 (6 bases). Trimming removed 2 bases at V and 5 bases at J, with 18 bases between. This CDR3 contains 16 residues. Germline assignment: CDR1 SGHRS and CDR2 YFSETQ. The CDR3 sequence is CASSFTGDGSVDTQYF. CDR3 sequence (DNA): TGCGCCAGCAGCTTCACGGGGGACGGCTCCGTAGATACGCAGTATTTT.

The chain couples TRBV29-1 to TRBJ1-1; 7 bases line up with TRBD1. This CDR3 is built from 15 residues. Per germline, CDR1 SQVTM and CDR2 ANQGSEA. Unmatched junction bases numbered 17, after V lost 4 bases and J lost 9 bases. CDR3 DNA sequence: TGCAGCGTTGTTTACTCTAAGGGGGCAGGTATTCAAGCTTTCTTT. Protein product: CSVVYSKGAGIQAFF. The whole variable domain, filled in from reference TRBV29-1 and TRBJ1-1, reads SAVISQKPSRDICQRGTSLTIQCQVDSQVTMMFWYRQQPGQSLTLIATANQGSEATYESGFVIDKFPISRPNLTFSTLTVSNMSPEDSSIYLCSVVYSKGAGIQAFFGQGTRLTVV.

The chain uses TRBV12-3 or TRBV12-4 and TRBJ1-2, with D perhaps TRBD1 (5 bases). The CDR3 sequence is 13 residues long. V shed 4 bases and J shed 3 bases, with 9 bases lying between them. CDR3 sequence reads: CASSSAGDYGYTF. CDR3 nucleotides: TGTGCCAGCAGTTCGGCGGGGGACTATGGCTACACCTTC.

CDR3 coding DNA: TGTGCCAGCAAACGGGGTAATGAGCAGTTCTTC. Its translation is CASKRGNEQFF. This chain joins TRBV19 and TRBJ2-1; D might be TRBD2 (5 bases). CDR3 size: 11 residues. V was trimmed by 9 bases and J by 7 bases, leaving 10 bases between them. In germline, CDR1 is LNHDA, CDR2 SQIVND (reference sequence).

CDR3 coding DNA: TGTGCCAGCAGTTTTTACGGTCAGCCCCAGCATTTT. Translation gives CASSFYGQPQHF. The chain is built from TRBV28 and TRBJ1-5, with no clear D. Germline V gene lookup returns CDR1 MDHEN and CDR2 SYDVKM. The length of the CDR3 is 12 residues. V dropped 3 bases and J dropped 6 bases, with 6 bases sitting between them.

This clone has more than one count but fewer than ten. The chain links TRBV19 to TRBJ2-6; no definite D call. From germline, CDR1 is LNHDA and CDR2 SQIVND (reference sequence). V was cut by 1 base and J by 0 bases, with 4 bases left in between. There are 15 residues in the CDR3. CDR3 in DNA: TGTGCCAGTAGTATAGCCGGCTCTGGGGCCAACGTCCTGACTTTC. It codes for CASSIAGSGANVLTF.

The rearrangement uses TRBV27 and TRBJ1-1; D unresolved. V was shortened by 3 bases and J by 6 bases, with 17 bases between the two germline ends. Germline CDR1 reads MNHEY; CDR2 reads SMNVEV (reference sequence). This CDR3 has 15 residues. Written as DNA, the CDR3 is TGTGCCAGCAGTTTTAGTTATCGGGGTTCTTCTGAAGCTTTCTTT. It is translated as CASSFSYRGSSEAFF.

The chain recombines TRBV5-1 with TRBJ1-1; TRBD1 is a possible D gene (5 bases). With 0 bases removed from V and 6 bases from J, the gap between germline ends came to 15 bases. Germline CDR1 is SGHRS and CDR2 is YFSETQ. The CDR3 loop spans 15 amino acids. This chain's CDR3 is CASSLGDRWDPEAFF. The CDR3 DNA sequence: TGCGCCAGCAGCTTGGGTGACAGATGGGATCCTGAAGCTTTCTTT.

The V call is TRBV15, the J call TRBJ1-1; no clear D. Germline lookup yields CDR1 LNHNV and CDR2 YYDKDF (reference sequence). Between the trimmed V and J ends, which lost 0 bases and 0 bases, there was a span of 23 bases. The CDR3 covers 20 residues. This CDR3 reads CATSRDFAQSGGVLNTEAFF. The CDR3 nucleotides are TGTGCCACCAGCAGAGATTTCGCCCAGTCAGGCGGGGTGCTGAACACTGAAGCTTTCTTT.

The CDR3 loop is CASSLIYEQFF. CDR3 coding DNA: TGTGCCAGCAGCCTTATATATGAGCAGTTCTTC. The rearrangement links TRBV11-2 to TRBJ2-1; D remains ambiguous. CDR1 SGHAT and CDR2 FQNNGV come from the germline V gene. Trimming removed 5 bases at V and 8 bases at J, with 7 bases between. CDR3 size: 11 residues.

V usage is TRBV3-1 (or the pseudogene TRBV3-2) and J usage is TRBJ1-4, with D tentatively TRBD1 (5 bases). CDR1 LGHDT and CDR2 YNNKEL come from the germline V gene (reference sequence). V was pared by 1 base and J by 3 bases, with 9 bases between. The length of the CDR3 is 15 residues. CDR3: CASSQGRGANEKLFF. As DNA, the CDR3 is TGTGCCAGCAGCCAAGGGCGGGGGGCTAATGAAAAACTGTTTTTT.

The chain uses TRBV5-1 and TRBJ1-3; D is possibly TRBD1 (5 bases). Trimming left V 5 bases short and J 0 bases short, with 15 bases between. This CDR3 contains 16 residues. Germline-derived CDR1 and CDR2 are SGHRS and YFSETQ. This CDR3 is CASREISGFSGNTIYF. The CDR3 nucleotides read TGCGCCAGCAGAGAGATTTCAGGGTTCTCTGGAAACACCATATATTTT.

This chain links TRBV19 with TRBJ2-2; D perhaps matches TRBD2 (6 bases). Looked up from germline, CDR1 is LNHDA and CDR2 is SQIVND (reference sequence). The CDR3 spans 14 residues. The V end lost 5 bases, the J end lost 5 bases, and 12 bases lay between the germline ends. CDR3 nucleotides: TGTGCCAGTAGTTTCCGAGGGAGGACCGGGGAGCTGTTTTTT. Translating it yields CASSFRGRTGELFF.

For this clone: One junction end disagrees with the germline gene, perhaps due to a read error. The chain joins TRBV3-1 (or the pseudogene TRBV3-2) to TRBJ2-1, with D hard to call. This CDR3 has 15 amino acids. Per germline, CDR1 LGHDT and CDR2 YNNKEL (reference sequence). The CDR3 protein is CASSQANRASNGQFF. In DNA, the CDR3 is TGTGCCAGCAGCCAAGCGAACAGAGCCTCGAATGGGCAGTTCTTC.

V and J are TRBV2 and TRBJ2-7; D remains ambiguous. The CDR3 is 16 residues long. V was shortened by 0 bases and J by 6 bases, with 18 bases between the two germline ends. Germline CDR1 and CDR2: SNHLY and FYNNEI. The CDR3 bases are TGTGCCAGCAGTGAAGCGCTGCGGATGAGATCGGGCGAGCAGTACTTC. It yields the protein CASSEALRMRSGEQYF. Looking up the rest from reference TRBV2 and TRBJ2-7 gives the full variable domain: EPEVTQTPSHQVTQMGQEVILRCVPISNHLYFYWYRQILGQKVEFLVSFYNNEISEKSEIFDDQFSVERPDGSNFTLKIRSTKLEDSAMYFCASSEALRMRSGEQYFGPGTRLTVT.

In nucleotides, the CDR3 is TGTGCCAGTAGTCCCGGACAGATTTACACTGAAGCTTTCTTT. Translated: CASSPGQIYTEAFF. This chain uses TRBV19 with TRBJ1-1; a weak D match, TRBD1 (6 bases). From germline, CDR1 is LNHDA and CDR2 SQIVND (reference sequence). Trimming stripped 5 bases from V and 3 bases from J, with 13 bases between. This CDR3 is 14 amino acids long.

CDR3 sequence reads: CASSFDGSGNTIYF. The CDR3 DNA sequence: TGTGCCAGCAGTTTTGACGGCTCTGGAAACACCATATATTTT. The V and J genes are TRBV28 and TRBJ1-3; no reliable D call. Germline V gene data show CDR1 as MDHEN and CDR2 as SYDVKM. V shed 3 bases and J shed 0 bases, with 6 bases lying between them. The CDR3 contains 14 residues.

The chain carries TRBV9 and TRBJ2-7; D remains ambiguous. The germline V and J ends were trimmed by 4 bases and 1 base, with 12 bases remaining between them. Germline V lookup: CDR1 SGDLS, CDR2 YYNGEE. This CDR3 has 14 residues. This chain's CDR3 is CASSPQDLSYEQYF. CDR3 nucleotide sequence: TGTGCCAGCAGCCCCCAGGACCTATCCTACGAGCAGTACTTC.

The chain is built from TRBV5-6 and TRBJ2-7; 8 bases line up with TRBD1. Germline V CDR1 and CDR2: SGHDT, YYEEEE. CDR3 size: 14 residues. V lost 3 bases, J lost 5 bases, and 7 bases stayed unmatched. CDR3 in DNA: TGTGCCAGCAGCTCTACGACAGGGGACAACGAGCAGTACTTC. It yields the protein CASSSTTGDNEQYF.

The genes are TRBV5-1 and TRBJ2-2; 8 nucleotides align to TRBD1. The ends lost 4 bases at V and 5 bases at J; junction bases unmatched: 7. This CDR3 has 15 residues. Germline lookup yields CDR1 SGHRS and CDR2 YFSETQ. The CDR3 nucleotides read TGCGCCAGCAGCGCACAGGGGGGTTGGACCGGGGAGCTGTTTTTT. Amino acid sequence: CASSAQGGWTGELFF.